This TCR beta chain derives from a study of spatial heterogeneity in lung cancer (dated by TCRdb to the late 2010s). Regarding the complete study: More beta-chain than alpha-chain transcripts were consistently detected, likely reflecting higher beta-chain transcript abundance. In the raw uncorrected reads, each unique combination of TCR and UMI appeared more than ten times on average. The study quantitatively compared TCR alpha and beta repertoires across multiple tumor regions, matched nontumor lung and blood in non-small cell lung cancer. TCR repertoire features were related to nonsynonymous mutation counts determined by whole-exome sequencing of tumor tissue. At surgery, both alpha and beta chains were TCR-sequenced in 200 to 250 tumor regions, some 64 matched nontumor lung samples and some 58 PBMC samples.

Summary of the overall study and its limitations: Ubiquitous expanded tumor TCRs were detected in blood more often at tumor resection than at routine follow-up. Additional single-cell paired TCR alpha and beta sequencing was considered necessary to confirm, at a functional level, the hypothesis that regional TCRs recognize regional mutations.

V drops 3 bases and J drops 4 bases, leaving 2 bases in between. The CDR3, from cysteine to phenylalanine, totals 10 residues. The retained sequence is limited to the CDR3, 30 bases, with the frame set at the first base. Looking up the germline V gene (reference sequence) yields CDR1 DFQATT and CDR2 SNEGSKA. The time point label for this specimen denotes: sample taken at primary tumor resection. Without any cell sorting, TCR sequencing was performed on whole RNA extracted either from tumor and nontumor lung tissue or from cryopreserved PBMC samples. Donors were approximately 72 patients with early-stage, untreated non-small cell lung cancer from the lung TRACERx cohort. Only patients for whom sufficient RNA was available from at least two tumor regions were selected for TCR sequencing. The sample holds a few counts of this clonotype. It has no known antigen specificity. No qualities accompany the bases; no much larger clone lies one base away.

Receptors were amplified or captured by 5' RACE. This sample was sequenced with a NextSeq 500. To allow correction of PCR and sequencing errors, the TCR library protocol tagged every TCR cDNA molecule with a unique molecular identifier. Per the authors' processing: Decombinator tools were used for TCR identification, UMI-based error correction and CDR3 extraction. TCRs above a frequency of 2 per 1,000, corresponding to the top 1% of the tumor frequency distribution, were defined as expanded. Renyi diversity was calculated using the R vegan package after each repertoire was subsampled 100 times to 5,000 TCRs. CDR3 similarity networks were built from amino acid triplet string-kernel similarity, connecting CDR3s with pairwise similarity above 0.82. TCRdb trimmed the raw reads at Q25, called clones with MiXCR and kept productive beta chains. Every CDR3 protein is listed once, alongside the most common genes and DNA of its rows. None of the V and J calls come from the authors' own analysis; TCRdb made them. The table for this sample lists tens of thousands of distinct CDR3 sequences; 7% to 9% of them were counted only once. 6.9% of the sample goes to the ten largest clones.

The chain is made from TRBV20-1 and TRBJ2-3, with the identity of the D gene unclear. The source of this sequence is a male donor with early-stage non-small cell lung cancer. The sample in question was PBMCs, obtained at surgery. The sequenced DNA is TGCAGTGCTAGGTCAGATACGCAGTATTTT. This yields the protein CSARSDTQYF.